Below are 27 T cell receptor beta chains sequenced from a single sample in a study of spatial heterogeneity in lung cancer. The time point was: sample taken at primary tumor resection. Sequencing covered unsorted whole RNA taken from tumor, nontumor lung or frozen PBMC. TCRdb re-called the 5' RACE reads with MiXCR, one entry per CDR3 protein. The sample lists tens of thousands of distinct CDR3 sequences, roughly 7% seen once, with about 3% in the top ten. Sample: PBMCs, taken at surgery. These receptors were taken from a female donor with early-stage non-small cell lung cancer.

This clonotype has ten or more counts. The rearrangement uses TRBV27 and TRBJ2-1, with 10 bases matching TRBD1. V gave up 5 bases and J gave up 2 bases; unmatched junction bases: 15. The CDR3 is made up of 19 amino acids. Germline V lookup: CDR1 MNHEY, CDR2 SMNVEV (reference sequence). The CDR3 loop reads CASSTPRTGGIRTYNEQFF. The CDR3 region has the DNA TGTGCCAGCAGTACCCCCCGGACAGGGGGTATAAGGACCTACAATGAGCAGTTCTTC.

This clonotype showed up many times. The chain has TRBV5-1 and TRBJ2-7, with D possibly being TRBD2 (6 bases). V was trimmed by 4 bases and J by 3 bases, leaving 17 bases between them. Germline CDR1 is SGHRS and CDR2 is YFSETQ. CDR3 length equals 15 residues. DNA for the CDR3: TGCGCCAGCAGCCCAAACCCGGGACTTTTCTACGAGCAGTACTTC. Residues: CASSPNPGLFYEQYF.

This clonotype was counted at least ten times. The chain uses TRBV15 and TRBJ2-1; 7 nucleotides match TRBD1. The CDR3 consists of 14 residues. The V segment lost 0 bases and the J segment 9 bases; nucleotides outside the gene matches: 5. In germline, CDR1 is LNHNV, CDR2 YYDKDF (reference sequence). The CDR3 region is CATSRDTGASEQFF. Written as DNA, the CDR3 is TGTGCCACCAGCAGAGACACAGGGGCCAGTGAGCAGTTCTTC.

This clonotype came up many times. The chain links TRBV10-3 to TRBJ1-6; possible D gene TRBD1, 5 bases. Germline values: CDR1 ENHRY, CDR2 SYGVKD. Trimming cost V 0 bases and J 7 bases, with 10 bases left between them. The CDR3 totals 15 residues. The CDR3 region has the DNA TGTGCCATCAGTGAGTCTGGAGGGGAAAATTCACCCCTCCACTTT. Amino acid sequence: CAISESGGENSPLHF.

There are many counts of this clonotype. The chain has TRBV3-1 and TRBJ1-6; no reliable D call. V dropped 0 bases and J dropped 1 base, with 13 bases sitting between them. The CDR3 spans 18 residues. Germline-derived CDR1 and CDR2 are LGHDT and YNNKEL (reference sequence). The CDR3 DNA sequence: TGTGCCAGCAGCCAAGATCCGGGAAGAGGGTCCTATAATTCACCCCTCCACTTT. Its protein product is CASSQDPGRGSYNSPLHF.

The rearrangement links TRBV20-1 to TRBJ1-5, with D possibly being TRBD1 (6 bases). CDR3 length: 14 residues. Germline V gives CDR1 DFQATT, CDR2 SNEGSKA (reference sequence). With 1 base removed from V and 3 bases from J, the gap between germline ends came to 10 bases. The DNA of the CDR3 is TGCAGTGCTAGAGGGGGGGCTTACAATCAGCCCCAGCATTTT. Protein product: CSARGGAYNQPQHF.

This chain connects TRBV6-5 to TRBJ1-4, with 8 bases matching TRBD1. The V gene end was trimmed by 1 base and the J gene end by 11 bases; junction bases not matched to a gene: 6. The CDR3 loop spans 14 amino acids. The germline V gene has CDR1 MNHEY and CDR2 SVGAGI. The CDR3 region has the DNA TGTGCCAGCAGTTACTTCGGGACAGGAACGAAACTGTTTTTT. Its protein is CASSYFGTGTKLFF.

This clonotype has a count of ten or more. The CDR3 sequence: CAWSAGLAGTYEQYF. The CDR3 DNA sequence: TGTGCCTGGAGTGCGGGACTAGCGGGGACCTACGAGCAGTACTTC. This chain joins TRBV30 and TRBJ2-7; 13 bases are shared with TRBD2. V trimming: 1 base; J trimming: 2 bases; junction bases outside the gene matches: 2. This CDR3 contains 15 residues. The V gene's germline CDR1 is GTSNPN and CDR2 SVGIG (reference sequence).

This clonotype has more than one count but fewer than ten. This chain joins TRBV6-6 and TRBJ1-6; 7 bases map to TRBD1. V shed 7 bases and J 1 base; nucleotides not matched to a gene: 4. The germline gives CDR1 MNHNY, CDR2 SVGAGI (reference sequence). There are 15 residues in the CDR3. The CDR3 sequence: CASTLTGSYNSPLHF. CDR3 bases: TGTGCCAGCACCCTGACAGGGTCCTATAATTCACCCCTCCACTTT.

In this sample, this clonotype turned up many times. V and J are TRBV7-9 and TRBJ2-1, with TRBD1 matching 7 bases. Germline CDR1 and CDR2: SEHNR and FQNEAQ (reference sequence). V lost 5 bases and J lost 4; bases outside the gene matches: 11. This CDR3 has 16 amino acids. The chain's CDR3 is CASSHRRQGTYNEQFF. The DNA for the CDR3 is TGTGCCAGCAGCCATCGGAGACAGGGAACATACAATGAGCAGTTCTTC.

V is TRBV7-9 and J is TRBJ2-5; D is perhaps TRBD2 (6 bases). The CDR3 totals 15 residues. Germline assignment: CDR1 SEHNR and CDR2 FQNEAQ (reference sequence). V was shortened by 5 bases and J by 3 bases, with 16 bases between the two germline ends. The CDR3 bases are TGTGCCAGCAGCCGGCCCCGGGACTCGGAAGAGACCCAGTACTTC. This codes for CASSRPRDSEETQYF. Variable domain in full (rest from reference TRBV7-9 and TRBJ2-5): DTGVSQNPRHKITKRGQNVTFRCDPISEHNRLYWYRQTLGQGPEFLTYFQNEAQLEKSRLLSDRFSAERPKGSFSTLEIQRTEQGDSAMYLCASSRPRDSEETQYFGPGTRLLVL.

This clonotype was seen at least ten times. The chain carries TRBV3-1 and TRBJ2-2; 8 nucleotides line up with TRBD1. The length of the CDR3 is 16 residues. Germline lookup yields CDR1 LGHDT and CDR2 YNNKEL (reference sequence). Trimming removed 5 bases from V and 2 bases from J; junction bases left unmatched: 7. CDR3 loop: CASSARQGTNTGELFF. DNA for the CDR3: TGTGCCAGCAGCGCTAGACAGGGGACTAACACCGGGGAGCTGTTTTTT.

The genes are TRBV5-5 and TRBJ1-3; D is perhaps TRBD1 (5 bases). Germline V gives CDR1 SGHKS, CDR2 YYEKEE (reference sequence). The CDR3 spans 14 residues. V gave up 8 bases and J gave up 0 bases, with 12 bases separating them. The CDR3 loop reads CASLGTASGNTIYF. The CDR3 DNA reads as TGTGCCAGTTTGGGGACGGCCTCTGGAAACACCATATATTTT.

This clonotype was counted once. The chain has TRBV15 and TRBJ2-1; unclear D gene. V dropped 5 bases and J dropped 1 base, with 9 bases sitting between them. The CDR3 consists of 14 residues. CDR1 and CDR2 from the germline V gene are LNHNV and YYDKDF (reference sequence). Written as DNA, the CDR3 is TGTGCCACCAGCCGGGTCCCTTCCTACAATGAGCAGTTCTTC. Its protein is CATSRVPSYNEQFF.

CDR3 sequence reads: CASSPQGGGPTDTQYF. CDR3 DNA: TGCGCCAGCAGCCCGCAGGGAGGGGGGCCCACAGATACGCAGTATTTT. The rearrangement uses TRBV5-1 and TRBJ2-3; TRBD2 might be the D (7 bases). This CDR3 has 16 amino acids. Germline CDR1 is SGHRS and CDR2 is YFSETQ. V lost 4 bases and J 2 bases, leaving 17 bases between the germline ends.

This clonotype was seen many times. V is TRBV16 and J is TRBJ2-1; D is unresolved. Per germline, CDR1 KGHSY and CDR2 FQNENV. The CDR3 covers 15 residues. Trimming cost V 0 bases and J 4 bases, with 10 bases left between them. The CDR3 reads CASSQSVARYNEQFF. The CDR3, as DNA: TGTGCCAGCAGCCAATCGGTGGCGCGGTACAATGAGCAGTTCTTC.

V is TRBV7-3 and J is TRBJ2-2; D perhaps matches TRBD1 (5 bases). The CDR3 consists of 15 residues. Deletions cut 6 bases from V and 5 bases from J, with 16 bases between. Germline V lookup: CDR1 SGHTA, CDR2 FQGTGA. The CDR3 loop reads CASSIGPGQTGELFF. CDR3 in DNA: TGTGCCAGCAGTATAGGGCCAGGGCAGACCGGGGAGCTGTTTTTT.

This clonotype qualifies as medium-sized. The chain joins TRBV11-2 to TRBJ2-3; unclear D gene. V dropped 2 bases and J dropped 1 base, with 7 bases sitting between them. This CDR3 is 14 amino acids long. The V gene's germline CDR1 is SGHAT and CDR2 FQNNGV. The CDR3 region is CASSLNLGTDTQYF. As DNA, the CDR3 is TGTGCCAGCAGCTTAAACCTCGGCACAGATACGCAGTATTTT.

This clonotype has just a few counts. The rearrangement links TRBV9 to TRBJ2-1, with D perhaps TRBD1 or TRBD2 (7 bases each). Trimming cost V 4 bases and J 2 bases, with 16 bases left between them. Germline CDR1 reads SGDLS; CDR2 reads YYNGEE. There are 16 residues in the CDR3. The CDR3 coding sequence is TGTGCCAGCAGCCCCCAGGGAGGGGGCCCCTACAATGAGCAGTTCTTC. Translation: CASSPQGGGPYNEQFF.

This clonotype was seen at least ten times. The CDR3 spells CASSLLSTDTQYF. CDR3 sequence (DNA): TGTGCCAGCAGCCTCCTTAGCACAGATACGCAGTATTTT. The V and J genes are TRBV7-2 and TRBJ2-3; D call uncertain. The CDR3 sequence is 13 residues long. Germline CDR1 is SGHTA and CDR2 is FQGNSA. Trimming pared 5 bases from V and 0 bases from J, leaving 6 bases between.

The chain recombines TRBV28 with TRBJ2-6, with D possibly being TRBD1 or TRBD2 (5 bases each). V lost 3 bases, J lost 2 bases, and 14 bases lay in between. CDR1 MDHEN and CDR2 SYDVKM come from the germline V gene. This CDR3 spans 17 amino acids. Written as DNA, the CDR3 is TGTGCCAGCAGTTTCTTATCTGGGACCGCTGGGGCCAACGTCCTGACTTTC. This gives the protein CASSFLSGTAGANVLTF.

The chain recombines TRBV7-2 with TRBJ2-3, with a possible D match to TRBD2 (5 bases). Germline V gene lookup returns CDR1 SGHTA and CDR2 FQGNSA. There are 14 residues in the CDR3. The CDR3 is CASDLGRRADTQYF. In nucleotides, the CDR3 is TGTGCTAGCGACCTGGGCCGACGCGCAGATACGCAGTATTTT.

The chain combines TRBV5-6 with TRBJ2-1; perhaps TRBD2 as D (5 bases). Between the trimmed V and J ends, which lost 4 bases and 7 bases, there was a span of 9 bases. CDR3 length: 12 amino acids. CDR1 is SGHDT, CDR2 YYEEEE, per germline. The CDR3 region has the DNA TGTGCCAGCAGCCTGACTAATAATGAGCAGTTCTTC. It codes for CASSLTNNEQFF.

The chain is built from TRBV12-3 or TRBV12-4 and TRBJ1-5; TRBD1 might be the D (5 bases). The germline V and J ends were trimmed by 4 bases and 6 bases, with 10 bases remaining between them. This CDR3 comprises 13 residues. This chain's CDR3 is CASSSGRIQPQHF. The CDR3 bases are TGTGCCAGCAGTTCAGGGAGGATTCAGCCCCAGCATTTT.

This clonotype was detected many times. The genes are TRBV19 and TRBJ2-1; TRBD1 matches 7 bases. The V gene end was trimmed by 5 bases and the J gene end by 4 bases; junction bases not matched to a gene: 8. CDR1 and CDR2 (germline): LNHDA, SQIVND (reference sequence). CDR3 size: 15 residues. CDR3 sequence (DNA): TGTGCCAGTAGTCTCCCGACAGGGCCTTACAATGAGCAGTTCTTC. Protein: CASSLPTGPYNEQFF.

About this clonotype itself: It may be a read error: a sequence one base away is much more abundant. The rearrangement joins TRBV19 to TRBJ2-5; no clear D. The CDR3 length is 15 residues. Per germline, CDR1 LNHDA and CDR2 SQIVND (reference sequence). The CDR3 reads CASNPSPVSKEIQYF. Written as DNA, the CDR3 is TGTGCCAGTAACCCCTCGCCCGTCAGTAAAGAGATCCAGTACTTC.

This clonotype was seen only a few times. The chain carries TRBV6-5 and TRBJ1-6, with no clear D. V lost 8 bases to trimming and J lost 14 bases, with 22 bases between them. The CDR3 covers 14 residues. Germline CDR1 and CDR2: MNHEY and SVGAGI. The CDR3 loop is CASGMDGRASSLHF. CDR3 DNA sequence: TGTGCCAGCGGAATGGACGGCCGCGCCTCGTCCCTCCACTTT.